This T cell receptor beta chain was captured in a study of T cells in Graves' hyperthyroidism and ophthalmopathy. V lost 9 bases to trimming and J lost 2 bases, with 21 bases between them. CDR1 is MNHNS and CDR2 is SASEGT in the germline V gene. This CDR3 contains 16 residues. This clonotype was recorded many times. Amplified TCR beta CDR3 regions derived from RNA transcripts. Carried out on the TCR CDR3, a first-round RT-PCR used the HTBI primer set. TCRdb passed the multiplex PCR reads through MiXCR, listing each CDR3 protein once. The repertoire includes 730,000 or so distinct CDR3 sequences, roughly a sixth of them detected once, and about a sixth sits in the top ten.

The rearrangement joins TRBV6-1 to TRBJ2-3, with D uncertain. This sequence was found in a woman aged 50 to 65 with Graves' hyperthyroidism that later progressed to Graves' ophthalmopathy. Material for sequencing was blood. The CDR3 coding sequence is TGTGCCAGTGGCTCCGTGTGGCAAGACCTCACAGATACGCAGTATTTT. Translation gives CASGSVWQDLTDTQYF.